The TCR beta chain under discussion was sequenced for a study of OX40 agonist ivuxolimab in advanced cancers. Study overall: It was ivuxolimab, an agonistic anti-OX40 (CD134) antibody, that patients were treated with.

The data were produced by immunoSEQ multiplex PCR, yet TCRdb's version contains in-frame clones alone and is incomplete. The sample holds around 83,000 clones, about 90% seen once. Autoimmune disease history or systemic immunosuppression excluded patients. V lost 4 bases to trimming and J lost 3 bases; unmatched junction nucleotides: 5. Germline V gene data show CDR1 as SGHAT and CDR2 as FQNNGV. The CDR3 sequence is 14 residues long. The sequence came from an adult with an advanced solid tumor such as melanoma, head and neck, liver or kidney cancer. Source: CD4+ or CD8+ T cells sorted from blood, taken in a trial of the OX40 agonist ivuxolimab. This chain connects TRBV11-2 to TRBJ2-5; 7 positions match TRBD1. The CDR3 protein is CASSSVTGKETQYF. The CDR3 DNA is TGTGCCAGCAGCTCCGTGACAGGGAAAGAGACCCAGTACTTC.